This paragraph reports one T cell receptor beta chain. Assay used: immunoSEQ multiplex PCR; TCRdb lists only in-frame clones, some missing. The data show a few million clones, roughly nine tenths seen once. These data come from a study of shared clonotypes between healthy human individuals. This CDR3 has 13 amino acids. The V end lost 2 bases, the J end lost 7 bases, and 12 bases lay between the germline ends. The V gene's germline CDR1 is KGHSH and CDR2 LQKENI. The J gene is TRBJ2-7, the V gene TRBV18; D gene uncertain. This sequence was found in a man in his late teens or twenties in good health. Sequencing input: naive CD4+ T cells sorted from blood. Subset indicated: CD45RA+ positively selected. The CDR3 bases are TGTGCCAGCTCACCAGGGCCGAGTCGGGAGCAGTACTTC. It codes for CASSPGPSREQYF.